This TCR beta chain was recovered during a study of regulatory T cells in long-lasting Graves disease. Investigators prepared the TCR beta libraries by applying iRepertoire HTBI primers and Arm-PCR of CDR3 regions. TCRdb re-derived calls from the multiplex PCR reads in MiXCR, one entry per CDR3 protein. The sample contains 420,000 or so distinct CDR3 sequences, around 17% of which appear only once. The CDR3 totals 15 residues. V gave up 6 bases and J gave up 7 bases, with 22 bases separating them. The germline CDR1 and CDR2 sequences are MNHEY and SMNVEV (reference sequence). This clonotype occurred many times. Time point denoted: newly diagnosed GD, antithyroid drugs for less than 3 months. Making the TCR library involved RNA that had been extracted from PBMCs. Tubes containing EDTA received 8 to 9.5 milliliters of drawn peripheral blood. These data were also reused for a study on T cells in Graves' hyperthyroidism and ophthalmopathy.

The receptor was derived from a woman between 18 and 29 years old with Graves disease. The rearrangement uses TRBV27 and TRBJ2-7; maybe TRBD2 (6 bases). This material consisted of peripheral blood mononuclear cells (PBMCs), taken at new diagnosis, from a patient treated with antithyroid drugs. In DNA form, the CDR3 reads TGTGCCAGCAGCCAAGTCCGACTAGTAGTTAGTGAGCAGTACTTC. This codes for CASSQVRLVVSEQYF.